This TCR beta chain was sequenced during a study of T cells in localized non-small cell lung cancer. CDR1 is SGHRS and CDR2 is YFSETQ in the germline V gene. There are 20 residues in the CDR3. Unmatched junction bases numbered 11, after V lost 0 bases and J lost 3 bases. Sequenced by immunoSEQ multiplex PCR; TCRdb stores in-frame clones only, minus some. The sample has tens of thousands of clones; about four fifths are singletons. The rearrangement links TRBV5-1 to TRBJ2-1, with TRBD2 identical over 14 bases. The source material was peripheral blood, sampled before any cancer treatment. The sequence came from a male donor older than 55 with stage III squamous cell lung carcinoma. The CDR3 sequence: CASSLAGTSGSSYFYNEQFF. The CDR3 DNA reads TGCGCCAGCAGCTTGGCTGGGACTAGCGGGAGTTCCTACTTCTACAATGAGCAGTTCTTC. The full variable domain, completed using reference TRBV5-1 and TRBJ2-1, is KAGVTQTPRYLIKTRGQQVTLSCSPISGHRSVSWYQQTPGQGLQFLFEYFSETQRNKGNFPGRFSGRQFSNSRSEMNVSTLELGDSALYLCASSLAGTSGSSYFYNEQFFGPGTRLTVL.